Described below is a single T cell receptor beta chain sequence and its context. These data are taken from a study of control samples from healthy donors and cancer patients. The table came from immunoSEQ multiplex PCR; TCRdb's copy has only in-frame clones and leaves some out. Among some 130,000 clones listed, around 93% were seen once. Input material: blood. This clonotype was obtained from a man aged 18 to 35 in good health.

The chain's CDR3 is CASSQVAGNQPQHF. The CDR3 DNA reads as TGTGCCAGCAGCCAAGTCGCCGGGAATCAGCCCCAGCATTTT. The chain employs TRBV3-1 (or the pseudogene TRBV3-2) and TRBJ1-5; D remains ambiguous. Trimming pared 1 base from V and 4 bases from J, leaving 8 bases between. The CDR3 loop spans 14 amino acids. Germline CDR1 and CDR2: LGHDT and YNNKEL (reference sequence).